One TCR beta chain is described in this entry. The PCR employed 60 Vbeta primers together with 13 Jbeta primers. Measured with immunoSEQ multiplex PCR; TCRdb has only the in-frame clones, and not every one. The sample records over 100,000 clones, 75% to 80% being singletons. These data belong to a study of cytomegalovirus exposure and HLA in healthy donors. The TCR comes from a man between 60 and 75 years old in good health and CMV-seropositive. Sequencing was performed on PBMCs.

CDR3 sequence (DNA): TGTGCCAGCAGCCCTGTTCGGGGAAACTATGGCTACACCTTC. This translates into CASSPVRGNYGYTF. The V gene is TRBV14, the J gene TRBJ1-2; D remains unclear. The CDR3 has 14 residues. V was clipped by 4 bases and J by 2 bases, with 11 bases between them. Germline V gene sequence: CDR1 SGHDN, CDR2 FVKESK.